The 24 T cell receptor beta chains presented below share a single source sample, sequenced in a study of shared clonotypes between healthy human individuals. TCRdb's table, derived via immunoSEQ multiplex PCR, lists solely in-frame clones and lacks some. This sample has 2,500,000 or so clones, with over 85% found just once. Sequencing used naive CD4+ T cells sorted from blood. Subset: CD45RA+ positively selected. The receptors stem from a man between 18 and 29 years old in good health.

The rearrangement uses TRBV12-5 and TRBJ2-7; D gene ambiguous. The CDR3 contains 15 residues. Trimming took off 0 bases at V and 2 bases at J, with 11 bases between the two ends. The germline CDR1 and CDR2 sequences are LGHNT and FRNRAP. CDR3 bases: TGTGCTAGTGGTTTGGTACCCGCAGGCCCCTACGAGCAGTACTTC. Translated, it gives CASGLVPAGPYEQYF.

The chain joins TRBV15 to TRBJ2-7; 9 bases agree with TRBD2. Germline values: CDR1 LNHNV, CDR2 YYDKDF (reference sequence). J was trimmed by 0 bases and V by 5 bases; bases with no gene match: 11. The CDR3 is made up of 17 amino acids. CDR3 sequence: CATSFFPSREGSYEQYF. CDR3 in DNA: TGTGCCACCAGCTTTTTCCCCTCGCGGGAGGGCTCCTACGAGCAGTACTTC.

The CDR3 DNA sequence: TGTGCCAGTAGTATCGGGACACCATATGGCTACACCTTC. This encodes CASSIGTPYGYTF. V usage is TRBV19 and J usage is TRBJ1-2; D may be TRBD1 (6 bases). CDR1 and CDR2 from the germline V gene are LNHDA and SQIVND (reference sequence). V was pared by 3 bases and J by 5 bases, with 10 bases between. This CDR3 is 13 amino acids long.

Of note for this clone: Other DNA sequences in this sample translate to the same CDR3. The chain combines TRBV27 with TRBJ1-1; the D gene is possibly TRBD1 (5 bases). Between the trimmed V and J ends, which lost 1 base and 5 bases, there was a span of 8 bases. Germline V gene lookup returns CDR1 MNHEY and CDR2 SMNVEV (reference sequence). The CDR3 sequence is 13 residues long. CDR3 coding DNA: TGTGCCAGCAGTTTATGGGGGGAAACTGAAGCTTTCTTT. Translation: CASSLWGETEAFF.

The chain recombines TRBV5-1 with TRBJ2-7, with 7 bases that match TRBD1. Germline V gene data show CDR1 as SGHRS and CDR2 as YFSETQ. V lost 3 bases and J lost 4; bases outside the gene matches: 13. The CDR3 extends over 16 amino acids. CDR3 coding DNA: TGCGCCAGCAGCTGGCCCGATCGGGACAGAATATACGAGCAGTACTTC. This gives the protein CASSWPDRDRIYEQYF. Filled out from reference TRBV5-1 and TRBJ2-7, the complete variable domain reads KAGVTQTPRYLIKTRGQQVTLSCSPISGHRSVSWYQQTPGQGLQFLFEYFSETQRNKGNFPGRFSGRQFSNSRSEMNVSTLELGDSALYLCASSWPDRDRIYEQYFGPGTRLTVT.

V and J are TRBV5-6 and TRBJ2-7, with D hard to call. This CDR3 contains 14 residues. Germline V gene lookup returns CDR1 SGHDT and CDR2 YYEEEE. The V end was cut by 0 bases, the J end by 2 bases, with 9 bases between. CDR3 sequence (DNA): TGTGCCAGCAGCTTGGGACGGTTCACCTACGAGCAGTACTTC. Protein product: CASSLGRFTYEQYF.

V gene TRBV2 combines with J gene TRBJ2-3; 12 bases line up with TRBD2. Germline values: CDR1 SNHLY, CDR2 FYNNEI. The CDR3 consists of 15 residues. The ends lost 7 bases at V and 6 bases at J; junction bases unmatched: 8. The CDR3 is CASTTGLAGTDTQYF. In nucleotides, the CDR3 is TGTGCCAGCACTACTGGACTAGCGGGAACGGATACGCAGTATTTT.

The chain links TRBV28 to TRBJ1-6; maybe TRBD1 (5 bases). Germline V CDR1 and CDR2: MDHEN, SYDVKM. Trimming left V 10 bases short and J 7 bases short, with 14 bases between. The CDR3 spans 13 residues. The CDR3 DNA sequence: TGTGCCACCAGGATGCAGGGAAATTCACCCCTCCACTTT. Translation: CATRMQGNSPLHF.

V gene TRBV7-3 combines with J gene TRBJ2-1, with 7 bases aligning to TRBD1. Germline CDR1 SGHTA, CDR2 FQGTGA. The CDR3 has 13 residues. The ends lost 5 bases at V and 4 bases at J; junction bases unmatched: 2. The DNA for the CDR3 is TGTGCCAGCAGCAGGGACAGATACAATGAGCAGTTCTTC. Translation gives CASSRDRYNEQFF.

This chain links TRBV5-1 with TRBJ2-7; tentatively, D is TRBD1 (5 bases). CDR1 is SGHRS and CDR2 is YFSETQ in the germline V gene. Trimming removed 3 bases at V and 7 bases at J, with 11 bases between. The CDR3 length is 12 residues. CDR3 residues: CASSSSGWEQYF. CDR3 DNA: TGCGCCAGCAGCTCCTCAGGGTGGGAGCAGTACTTC.

V gene TRBV14 combines with J gene TRBJ1-2; D is unclear. The CDR3 spans 15 residues. Trimming left V 0 bases short and J 5 bases short, with 13 bases between. CDR1 is SGHDN and CDR2 is FVKESK in the germline V gene. This chain's CDR3 is CASSQDLAGLYGYTF. CDR3 sequence (DNA): TGTGCCAGCAGCCAAGATCTCGCGGGGTTATATGGCTACACCTTC.

The chain couples TRBV28 to TRBJ1-4; D call uncertain. The V gene lost 6 bases and the J gene lost 8 bases, with 16 bases spanning the gap. CDR1 is MDHEN and CDR2 is SYDVKM in the germline V gene. This CDR3 has 14 residues. CDR3: CASRPRAAREKLFF. CDR3 sequence (DNA): TGTGCCAGCAGACCTAGGGCGGCGAGAGAAAAACTGTTTTTT.

The chain combines TRBV6-6 with TRBJ1-1; D may be TRBD1 (5 bases). CDR1 is MNHNY and CDR2 is SVGAGI in the germline V gene (reference sequence). This CDR3 comprises 11 residues. Trimming stripped 6 bases from V and 13 bases from J, with 15 bases between. CDR3 in DNA: TGTGCCAGCAGCCAGGCAGGGCCCGGTTTCTTT. Protein sequence: CASSQAGPGFF.

The chain links TRBV27 to TRBJ2-7; D gene ambiguous. In germline, CDR1 is MNHEY, CDR2 SMNVEV (reference sequence). There are 12 residues in the CDR3. The V end lost 2 bases, the J end lost 7 bases, and 9 bases lay between the germline ends. The CDR3 DNA reads as TGTGCCAGCAGTTTAGCCCCGGGTGAGCAGTACTTC. This encodes CASSLAPGEQYF.

The V and J genes are TRBV15 and TRBJ1-3, with TRBD1 as a possible D gene (5 bases). This CDR3 region has 17 residues. The V and J ends lost 1 base and 0 bases respectively, with 13 bases between them. Germline V CDR1 and CDR2: LNHNV, YYDKDF (reference sequence). CDR3 loop: CATSRGDGRYSGNTIYF. The CDR3 bases are TGTGCCACCAGCAGAGGGGACGGTAGATACTCTGGAAACACCATATATTTT.

The V and J genes are TRBV10-3 and TRBJ2-3; no definite D call. The V and J ends lost 3 bases and 6 bases respectively, with 16 bases between them. Germline lookup yields CDR1 ENHRY and CDR2 SYGVKD. This CDR3 is built from 15 residues. CDR3 amino acids: CAISERSQFTDTQYF. DNA of the CDR3: TGTGCCATCAGTGAAAGAAGTCAGTTCACGGATACGCAGTATTTT.

The gene calls are TRBV19 and TRBJ2-7; the match to TRBD1 covers 8 bases. The length of the CDR3 is 14 residues. The V gene end was trimmed by 5 bases and the J gene end by 6 bases; junction bases not matched to a gene: 9. Germline V gene lookup returns CDR1 LNHDA and CDR2 SQIVND (reference sequence). The CDR3 nucleotides are TGTGCCAGTAGTCTACAGACAGGGGATCTCGAGCAGTACTTC. Its protein product is CASSLQTGDLEQYF.

There are a few counts of this clone. The chain recombines TRBV7-6 with TRBJ1-1; D possibly corresponds to TRBD1 (5 bases). Between the trimmed V and J ends, which lost 2 bases and 3 bases, there was a span of 16 bases. The CDR3 totals 16 residues. Germline V lookup: CDR1 SGHVS, CDR2 FNYEAQ. The CDR3 coding sequence is TGTGCCAGCAGCTTAATCCGGGCAGGGAAGTACACTGAAGCTTTCTTT. Residues: CASSLIRAGKYTEAFF.

The rearrangement uses TRBV10-3 and TRBJ2-5, with 8 bases lining up with TRBD2. The J call may be faulty, since TRBJ2-7 better matches the DNA end. This CDR3 is built from 14 residues. CDR1 and CDR2 (germline): ENHRY, SYGVKD. This CDR3 is CAVSSSGNSYEQYF. DNA of the CDR3: TGTGCCGTGTCTAGTAGCGGGAACTCCTACGAGCAGTACTTC.

The chain has TRBV7-2 and TRBJ2-1; the match to TRBD2 covers 8 bases. The CDR3 length is 16 residues. J lost 0 bases, V lost 4 bases, and 5 bases had no gene match. CDR1 is SGHTA and CDR2 is FQGNSA in the germline V gene. The DNA of the CDR3 is TGTGCCAGCAGCTCAGTAGCGGGGACCTCCTACAATGAGCAGTTCTTC. As protein: CASSSVAGTSYNEQFF.

This clone turned up a few times. The V call is TRBV29-1, the J call TRBJ1-2; no clear D gene. Germline V lookup: CDR1 SQVTM, CDR2 ANQGSEA. V was clipped by 1 base and J by 4 bases, with 7 bases between them. This CDR3 has 12 residues. The CDR3 sequence is CSVEGQAYGYTF. CDR3 sequence (DNA): TGCAGCGTTGAAGGGCAGGCCTATGGCTACACCTTC.

The chain carries TRBV9 and TRBJ2-7; 12 nucleotides agree with TRBD1. After removal of 3 bases from V and 2 bases from J, the junction contained 3 bases not matched to a gene. Germline V gene data show CDR1 as SGDLS and CDR2 as YYNGEE. The length of the CDR3 is 15 residues. CDR3 sequence reads: CASSEGQGATYEQYF. The CDR3 region has the DNA TGTGCCAGCAGCGAGGGACAGGGGGCGACCTACGAGCAGTACTTC.

This clone is a singleton in its sample. V is TRBV2 and J is TRBJ1-3; D uncertain. This CDR3 spans 16 amino acids. Germline V gives CDR1 SNHLY, CDR2 FYNNEI. Trimming left V 5 bases short and J 2 bases short, with 16 bases between. The CDR3, as DNA: TGTGCCAGCAGTAACGAGGTCTTCCCCCCTGGAAACACCATATATTTT. Amino acids: CASSNEVFPPGNTIYF. Full variable domain (missing parts from reference TRBV2 and TRBJ1-3): EPEVTQTPSHQVTQMGQEVILRCVPISNHLYFYWYRQILGQKVEFLVSFYNNEISEKSEIFDDQFSVERPDGSNFTLKIRSTKLEDSAMYFCASSNEVFPPGNTIYFGEGSWLTVV.

The J gene is TRBJ2-7, the V gene TRBV7-9; D perhaps matches TRBD1 (5 bases). V lost 2 bases, J lost 7 bases, and 15 bases lay in between. The CDR3 loop spans 14 amino acids. The germline gives CDR1 SEHNR, CDR2 FQNEAQ (reference sequence). The CDR3 here is CASSLKEGAGEQYF. Here the CDR3 DNA reads TGTGCCAGCAGCTTAAAAGAAGGTGCAGGGGAGCAGTACTTC.